Following are 5 T cell receptor beta chains from one sample sequenced in a study of blood T cell repertoires in COVID-19. Clones were sequenced by immunoSEQ multiplex PCR, and TCRdb holds only the in-frame ones, with some missing. The table has some 160,000 clones, roughly 84% seen once. The sequenced sample was peripheral blood. The origin of the receptors is a man aged 65 to 85 with active or convalescent COVID-19.

This chain links TRBV7-2 with TRBJ1-1; 9 bases are a match to TRBD1. The CDR3 is 17 amino acids. V was clipped by 3 bases and J by 1 base; unmatched bases: 9. Looked up from germline, CDR1 is SGHTA and CDR2 is FQGNSA. CDR3 DNA sequence: TGTGCCAGCAGCTTCCCCGGGACAGGGAGTTCGAACACTGAAGCTTTCTTT. Amino acid sequence: CASSFPGTGSSNTEAFF.

This clone turned up a few times. The rearrangement links TRBV19 to TRBJ1-2, with D maybe TRBD1 (5 bases). This CDR3 is 14 amino acids long. The V end was cut by 6 bases, the J end by 5 bases, with 16 bases between. CDR1 LNHDA and CDR2 SQIVND come from the germline V gene (reference sequence). As DNA, the CDR3 is TGTGCCAGTAGCGAACCCAGGGCCCTTTATGGCTACACCTTC. Translating gives CASSEPRALYGYTF.

V and J are TRBV2 and TRBJ1-1; TRBD1 is a possible D gene (5 bases). The germline CDR1 and CDR2 sequences are SNHLY and FYNNEI. This CDR3 is built from 15 residues. V lost 2 bases to trimming and J lost 4 bases, with 14 bases between them. CDR3 nucleotide sequence: TGTGCCAGCAGTGAAACCACAGGTTTGCTCACTGAAGCTTTCTTT. This codes for CASSETTGLLTEAFF.

The rearrangement joins TRBV7-2 to TRBJ2-1, with a weak D call TRBD2 (6 bases). Trimming took off 0 bases at V and 1 base at J, with 13 bases between the two ends. The CDR3 length is 17 residues. Looked up from germline, CDR1 is SGHTA and CDR2 is FQGNSA. CDR3 in amino acids: CASSLALGRGSYNEQFF. DNA of the CDR3: TGTGCCAGCAGCTTAGCGCTCGGGAGAGGGTCCTACAATGAGCAGTTCTTC.

The chain has TRBV7-2 and TRBJ2-7; D is perhaps TRBD2 (5 bases). Germline V lookup: CDR1 SGHTA, CDR2 FQGNSA. Deletions cut 6 bases from V and 0 bases from J, with 15 bases between. This CDR3 region has 15 residues. The CDR3 DNA is TGTGCCAGCAGAAATCAGGCGGGTGGCTCCTACGAGCAGTACTTC. It codes for CASRNQAGGSYEQYF. The full variable domain, completed using reference TRBV7-2 and TRBJ2-7, is GAGVSQSPSNKVTEKGKDVELRCDPISGHTALYWYRQSLGQGLEFLIYFQGNSAPDKSGLPSDRFSAERTGGSVSTLTIQRTQQEDSAVYLCASRNQAGGSYEQYFGPGTRLTVT.